A selection of T cell receptor beta chains follows, all from one sample in a study of T cell repertoires in cytomegalovirus infection. From the reads, TCRdb called clonotypes with MiXCR, one entry per CDR3 protein. Here the sample spans around 39,000 distinct CDR3 sequences, approximately 52% being singletons. What these receptors recognize is not known. Source: CD8+ T cells from cultured PBMCs, taken from culture after CMV antigen stimulation. These receptors were collected from a human donor in good health (CMV status not recorded). Some clones in this sample may be carry-over from other donors' samples. The CDR3 runs from the conserved cysteine through the conserved F or W. Fields, in order: clone size, D gene, J gene, V gene, CDR3 protein, CDR3 DNA. The D gene is left open where the match is weak. Size values are once, few and many counts, or a class for expanded clones, and some rows have none.

clone size: .
D gene: .
J gene: TRBJ2-7
V gene: TRBV9
CDR3 protein: CASSVRGGSYEQYF
CDR3 DNA: TGTGCCAGCAGCGTAAGAGGCGGTTCCTACGAGCAGTACTTC

clone size: once
D gene: .
J gene: TRBJ2-1
V gene: TRBV7-1
CDR3 protein: CASSSPLPPKAYNEQFF
CDR3 DNA: TGTGCCAGCAGCTCCCCTCTTCCCCCGAAGGCCTACAATGAGCAGTTCTTC

clone size: .
D gene: .
J gene: TRBJ1-1
V gene: TRBV6-4
CDR3 protein: CASSDFLAGGVNTEAFF
CDR3 DNA: TGTGCCAGCAGTGACTTTCTGGCAGGCGGAGTGAACACTGAAGCTTTCTTT

clone size: few
D gene: .
J gene: TRBJ2-5
V gene: TRBV27
CDR3 protein: CASSPYRVGKVQETQYF
CDR3 DNA: TGTGCCAGCAGTCCATACAGGGTAGGAAAGGTCCAAGAGACCCAGTACTTC

clone size: few
D gene: .
J gene: TRBJ2-7
V gene: TRBV6-6
CDR3 protein: CASSTELNEQYF
CDR3 DNA: TGTGCCAGCAGTACAGAGTTGAACGAGCAGTACTTC

clone size: .
D gene: .
J gene: TRBJ1-2
V gene: TRBV6-1
CDR3 protein: CATADYGYTF
CDR3 DNA: TGTGCCACCGCAGACTATGGCTACACCTTC

clone size: .
D gene: TRBD2
J gene: TRBJ2-7
V gene: TRBV7-2
CDR3 protein: CASSWTSGIVEQYF
CDR3 DNA: TGTGCCAGCAGTTGGACTAGCGGGATAGTCGAGCAGTACTTC

clone size: .
D gene: TRBD1
J gene: TRBJ2-5
V gene: TRBV7-3
CDR3 protein: CASSLQGGARETQYF
CDR3 DNA: TGTGCCAGCAGCTTACAAGGGGGCGCTAGGGAGACCCAGTACTTC

clone size: .
D gene: TRBD1
J gene: TRBJ2-1
V gene: TRBV28
CDR3 protein: CASSWGTGRGSKEQFF
CDR3 DNA: TGTGCCAGCAGTTGGGGGACAGGGCGGGGCAGTAAAGAGCAGTTCTTC

clone size: few
D gene: .
J gene: TRBJ2-7
V gene: TRBV28
CDR3 protein: CASRRGWQDYEQYF
CDR3 DNA: TGTGCCAGCAGGAGGGGCTGGCAGGACTACGAGCAGTACTTC

clone size: .
D gene: .
J gene: TRBJ2-7
V gene: TRBV27
CDR3 protein: CASSLWSSYEQYF
CDR3 DNA: TGTGCCAGCAGTTTATGGAGCTCCTACGAGCAGTACTTC

clone size: .
D gene: .
J gene: TRBJ2-3
V gene: TRBV3-1
CDR3 protein: CASSPHQGHSTDTQYF
CDR3 DNA: TGTGCCAGCAGCCCCCATCAAGGCCACTCCACAGATACGCAGTATTTT

clone size: once
D gene: TRBD1
J gene: TRBJ1-1
V gene: TRBV27
CDR3 protein: CATRAGQGNTEAFF
CDR3 DNA: TGTGCCACCCGGGCGGGACAGGGGAACACTGAAGCTTTCTTT

clone size: .
D gene: .
J gene: TRBJ1-1
V gene: TRBV7-6
CDR3 protein: CASSLREQTEAFF
CDR3 DNA: TGTGCCAGCAGCTTAAGGGAACAGACTGAAGCTTTCTTT

clone size: .
D gene: TRBD1
J gene: TRBJ1-2
V gene: TRBV11-2
CDR3 protein: CASSVKQGRGYTF
CDR3 DNA: TGTGCCAGCAGCGTAAAACAGGGGCGAGGCTACACCTTC

clone size: .
D gene: .
J gene: TRBJ1-2
V gene: TRBV5-4
CDR3 protein: CASSRSRDGNYGYTF
CDR3 DNA: TGTGCCAGCAGCCGCTCCCGGGACGGCAACTATGGCTACACCTTC

clone size: .
D gene: TRBD2
J gene: TRBJ2-1
V gene: TRBV11-3
CDR3 protein: CASSLKAGGPYNEQFF
CDR3 DNA: TGTGCCAGCAGCTTGAAAGCGGGGGGACCATACAATGAGCAGTTCTTC

clone size: few
D gene: TRBD2
J gene: TRBJ2-1
V gene: TRBV7-6
CDR3 protein: CASSLKHRAGGYNEQFF
CDR3 DNA: TGTGCCAGCAGCTTAAAACATCGGGCGGGAGGTTACAATGAGCAGTTCTTC

clone size: .
D gene: .
J gene: TRBJ2-1
V gene: TRBV30
CDR3 protein: CAWSLAKNEQFF
CDR3 DNA: TGTGCCTGGAGTCTAGCGAAGAATGAGCAGTTCTTC

clone size: .
D gene: TRBD2
J gene: TRBJ2-1
V gene: TRBV19
CDR3 protein: CASSWTSGGHSYNEQFF
CDR3 DNA: TGTGCCAGTAGTTGGACTAGCGGGGGGCACTCCTACAATGAGCAGTTCTTC

clone size: .
D gene: TRBD2
J gene: TRBJ2-3
V gene: TRBV2
CDR3 protein: CARFSLAGGTDTQYF
CDR3 DNA: TGTGCCAGGTTCTCGCTAGCGGGGGGCACAGATACGCAGTATTTT

clone size: .
D gene: .
J gene: TRBJ1-5
V gene: TRBV7-3
CDR3 protein: CASSLWHREPNQPQHF
CDR3 DNA: TGTGCCAGCAGCTTATGGCACAGGGAACCCAATCAGCCCCAGCATTTT

clone size: many
D gene: .
J gene: TRBJ2-7
V gene: TRBV7-2
CDR3 protein: CASSFLGTPDF
CDR3 DNA: TGTGCCAGCAGCTTTCTCGGGACGCCGGATTTC

clone size: .
D gene: TRBD1
J gene: TRBJ2-1
V gene: TRBV11-2
CDR3 protein: CASSLDRLRNEQFF
CDR3 DNA: TGTGCCAGCAGCTTGGACAGGTTACGTAATGAGCAGTTCTTC

clone size: few
D gene: .
J gene: TRBJ1-4
V gene: TRBV27
CDR3 protein: CASRMRGSLTNEKLFF
CDR3 DNA: TGTGCCTCAAGGATGAGGGGATCCCTAACTAATGAAAAACTGTTTTTT

clone size: .
D gene: TRBD1
J gene: TRBJ1-2
V gene: TRBV7-9
CDR3 protein: CASSLSDDRDYGYTF
CDR3 DNA: TGTGCCAGCAGCTTATCGGACGACAGGGACTATGGCTACACCTTC